This T cell receptor (beta chain) emerged from a study of blood T cell repertoires in COVID-19. As for the study in general: Donors in the United States, Italy and Spain gave samples during acute or convalescent COVID-19. PBMCs, B-cell-depleted T cells, or T cells were the source of the cDNA or gDNA that made up the material.

The sample holds many counts of this clone. Sequencing was performed with immunoSEQ multiplex PCR; in TCRdb, only in-frame clones are kept and a portion is missing. The profile shows hundreds of thousands of clones, approximately 83% of them singletons. The CDR3 extends over 16 amino acids. The germline V gene encodes CDR1 LGHNA and CDR2 YNFKEQ. Trimming left V 0 bases short and J 7 bases short, with 15 bases between. Participants' own reports of clinical history determined their cohort assignment. The J gene is TRBJ2-2, the V gene TRBV4-2, with D possibly matching TRBD1 (6 bases). The source material was PBMCs or T cells enriched from blood (not recorded which). This TCR derives from a woman in her thirties or forties who had been exposed to COVID-19. For the CDR3, the DNA is TGTGCCAGCAGCCAAGATTTCCAGGGGTTGGGCGGGGAGCTGTTTTTT. It specifies CASSQDFQGLGGELFF.